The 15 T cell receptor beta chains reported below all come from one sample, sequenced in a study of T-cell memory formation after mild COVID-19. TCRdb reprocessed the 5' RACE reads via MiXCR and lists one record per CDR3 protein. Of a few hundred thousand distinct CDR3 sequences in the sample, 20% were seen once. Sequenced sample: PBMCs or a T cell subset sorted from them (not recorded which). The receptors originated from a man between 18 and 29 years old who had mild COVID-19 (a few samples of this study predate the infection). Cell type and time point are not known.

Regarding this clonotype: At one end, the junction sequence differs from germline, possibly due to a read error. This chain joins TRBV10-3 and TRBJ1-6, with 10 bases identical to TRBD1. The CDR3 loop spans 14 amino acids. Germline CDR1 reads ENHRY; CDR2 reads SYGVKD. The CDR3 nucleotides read TGTGCCATCAGTGGGACAGGGGGAGATTCACCCCTCAACTTT. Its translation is CAISGTGGDSPLNF.

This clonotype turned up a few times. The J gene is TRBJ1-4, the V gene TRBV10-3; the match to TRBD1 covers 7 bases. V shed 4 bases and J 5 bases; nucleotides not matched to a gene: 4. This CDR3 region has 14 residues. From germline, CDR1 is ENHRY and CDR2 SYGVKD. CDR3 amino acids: CAISAGTANEKLFF. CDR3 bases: TGTGCCATCAGTGCCGGGACAGCGAATGAAAAACTGTTTTTT.

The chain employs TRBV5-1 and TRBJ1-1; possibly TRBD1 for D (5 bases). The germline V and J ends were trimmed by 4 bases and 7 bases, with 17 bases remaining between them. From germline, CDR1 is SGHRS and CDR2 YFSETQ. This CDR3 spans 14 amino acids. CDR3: CASSASGTINEAFF. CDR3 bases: TGCGCCAGCAGCGCCTCCGGGACGATTAATGAAGCTTTCTTT. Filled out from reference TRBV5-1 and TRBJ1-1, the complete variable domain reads KAGVTQTPRYLIKTRGQQVTLSCSPISGHRSVSWYQQTPGQGLQFLFEYFSETQRNKGNFPGRFSGRQFSNSRSEMNVSTLELGDSALYLCASSASGTINEAFFGQGTRLTVV.

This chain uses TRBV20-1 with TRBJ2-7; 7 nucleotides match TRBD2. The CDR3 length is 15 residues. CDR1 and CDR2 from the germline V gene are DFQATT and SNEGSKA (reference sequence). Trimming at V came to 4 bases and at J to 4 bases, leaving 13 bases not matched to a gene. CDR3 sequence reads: CSATWEGVRSYEQYF. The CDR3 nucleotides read TGCAGTGCTACCTGGGAGGGTGTGAGATCTTACGAGCAGTACTTC.

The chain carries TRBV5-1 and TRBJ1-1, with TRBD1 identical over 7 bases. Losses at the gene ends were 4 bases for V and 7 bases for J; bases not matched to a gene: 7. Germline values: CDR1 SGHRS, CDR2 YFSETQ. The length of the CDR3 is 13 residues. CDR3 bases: TGCGCCAGCAGCCCCTTAAGACAGGGTGAAGCTTTCTTT. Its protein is CASSPLRQGEAFF.

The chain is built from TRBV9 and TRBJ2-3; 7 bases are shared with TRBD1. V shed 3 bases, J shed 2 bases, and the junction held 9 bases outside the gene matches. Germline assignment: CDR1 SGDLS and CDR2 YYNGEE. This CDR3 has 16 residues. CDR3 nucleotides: TGTGCCAGCAGCGGGACTCCGGGACAGTTCACAGATACGCAGTATTTT. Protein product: CASSGTPGQFTDTQYF.

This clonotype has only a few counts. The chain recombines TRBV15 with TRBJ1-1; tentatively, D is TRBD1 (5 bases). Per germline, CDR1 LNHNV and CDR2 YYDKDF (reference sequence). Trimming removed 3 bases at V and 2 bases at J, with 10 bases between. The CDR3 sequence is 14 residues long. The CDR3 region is CATSSHGGNTEAFF. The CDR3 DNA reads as TGTGCCACCAGCAGTCACGGGGGAAACACTGAAGCTTTCTTT.

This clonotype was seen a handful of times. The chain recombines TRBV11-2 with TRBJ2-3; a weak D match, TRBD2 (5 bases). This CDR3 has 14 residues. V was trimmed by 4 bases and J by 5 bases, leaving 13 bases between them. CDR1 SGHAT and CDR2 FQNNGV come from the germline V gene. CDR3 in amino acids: CASSSTSSLDTQYF. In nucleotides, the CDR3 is TGTGCCAGCAGCTCCACCTCTAGCTTAGATACGCAGTATTTT.

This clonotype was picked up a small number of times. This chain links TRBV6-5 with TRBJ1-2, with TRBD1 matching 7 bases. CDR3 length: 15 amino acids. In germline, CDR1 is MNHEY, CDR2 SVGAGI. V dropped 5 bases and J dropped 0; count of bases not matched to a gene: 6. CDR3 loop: CASSKRQGANYGYTF. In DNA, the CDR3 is TGTGCCAGCAGTAAGCGACAGGGAGCTAACTATGGCTACACCTTC.

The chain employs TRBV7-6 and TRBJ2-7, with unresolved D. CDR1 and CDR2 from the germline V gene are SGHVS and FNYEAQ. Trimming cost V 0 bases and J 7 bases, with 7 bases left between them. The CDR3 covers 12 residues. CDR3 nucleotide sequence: TGTGCCAGCAGCTTAGCCTACAGAGAGCAGTACTTC. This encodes CASSLAYREQYF.

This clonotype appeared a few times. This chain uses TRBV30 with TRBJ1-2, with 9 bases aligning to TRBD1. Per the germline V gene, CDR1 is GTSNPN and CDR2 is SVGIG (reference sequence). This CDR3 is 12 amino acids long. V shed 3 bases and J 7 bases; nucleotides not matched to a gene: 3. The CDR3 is CAWRPTGGGYTF. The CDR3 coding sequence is TGTGCCTGGAGACCGACAGGGGGTGGCTACACCTTC.

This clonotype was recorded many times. The CDR3 nucleotides read TGTGCCAGCAGCCCCAATACCCAGGGGCCGGCTTGGGGCTACACCTTC. As protein: CASSPNTQGPAWGYTF. The rearrangement uses TRBV7-2 and TRBJ1-2; D may be TRBD1 (6 bases). Germline CDR1 SGHTA, CDR2 FQGNSA. Trimming removed 5 bases at V and 8 bases at J, with 24 bases between. The CDR3 length is 16 residues. The full variable domain, completed using reference TRBV7-2 and TRBJ1-2, is GAGVSQSPSNKVTEKGKDVELRCDPISGHTALYWYRQSLGQGLEFLIYFQGNSAPDKSGLPSDRFSAERTGGSVSTLTIQRTQQEDSAVYLCASSPNTQGPAWGYTFGSGTRLTVV.

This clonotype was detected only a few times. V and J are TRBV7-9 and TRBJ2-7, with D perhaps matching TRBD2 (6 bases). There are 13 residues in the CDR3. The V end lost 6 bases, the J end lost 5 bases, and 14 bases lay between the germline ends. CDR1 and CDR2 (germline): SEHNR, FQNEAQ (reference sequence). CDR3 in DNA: TGTGCCAGCAGGCGGGGACTGGGCAACGAGCAGTACGTC. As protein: CASRRGLGNEQYV.

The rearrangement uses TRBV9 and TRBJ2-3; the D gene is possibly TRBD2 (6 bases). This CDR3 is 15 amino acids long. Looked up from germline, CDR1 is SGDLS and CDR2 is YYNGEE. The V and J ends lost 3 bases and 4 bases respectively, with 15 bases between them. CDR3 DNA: TGTGCCAGCAGCGCACAAGGAGGGTTAGCAGATACGCAGTATTTT. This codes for CASSAQGGLADTQYF.

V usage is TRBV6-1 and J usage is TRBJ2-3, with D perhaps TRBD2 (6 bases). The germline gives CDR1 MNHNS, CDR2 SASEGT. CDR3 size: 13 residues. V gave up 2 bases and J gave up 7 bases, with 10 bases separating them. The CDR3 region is CASSESGVNTQYF. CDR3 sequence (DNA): TGTGCCAGCAGTGAATCGGGGGTGAATACGCAGTATTTT.